This section outlines one TCR beta chain sequence together with its context. Its matching antigen is unknown. Since all of the isolated RNA was reverse transcribed, expressed TCRB transcripts were what got sequenced. TCRdb's copy holds only in-frame clones and misses some; the assay was immunoSEQ multiplex PCR. This sample has approximately 260,000 clones, with approximately 25% found just once. Markers CD45RO/CCR7/CD25/CD127/CD95/CD27 served to sort CD4+ naive, central memory, regulatory and stem cell-like memory cells. The data originate from a study of beta chain features in type 1 diabetes. On the study more broadly: There was similarity between patients and healthy donors in age, gender and cell yields. Study-level results: Among patients with Type 1 diabetes, TCRB CDR3s were moderately but significantly shorter in every one of the four CD4+ subsets.

V lost 6 bases, J lost 5 bases, and 17 bases lay in between. This CDR3 is 14 amino acids long. Germline V CDR1 and CDR2: SQVTM, ANQGSEA. The genes are TRBV29-1 and TRBJ2-1; tentative D call: TRBD1 (6 bases). The sequence was obtained from a woman younger than 45 with type 1 diabetes. The sample consisted of naive CD4+ T cells from blood. The CDR3 loop is CSVKDREEHNEQFF. The CDR3 DNA sequence: TGCAGCGTCAAGGACAGAGAGGAACACAATGAGCAGTTCTTC.